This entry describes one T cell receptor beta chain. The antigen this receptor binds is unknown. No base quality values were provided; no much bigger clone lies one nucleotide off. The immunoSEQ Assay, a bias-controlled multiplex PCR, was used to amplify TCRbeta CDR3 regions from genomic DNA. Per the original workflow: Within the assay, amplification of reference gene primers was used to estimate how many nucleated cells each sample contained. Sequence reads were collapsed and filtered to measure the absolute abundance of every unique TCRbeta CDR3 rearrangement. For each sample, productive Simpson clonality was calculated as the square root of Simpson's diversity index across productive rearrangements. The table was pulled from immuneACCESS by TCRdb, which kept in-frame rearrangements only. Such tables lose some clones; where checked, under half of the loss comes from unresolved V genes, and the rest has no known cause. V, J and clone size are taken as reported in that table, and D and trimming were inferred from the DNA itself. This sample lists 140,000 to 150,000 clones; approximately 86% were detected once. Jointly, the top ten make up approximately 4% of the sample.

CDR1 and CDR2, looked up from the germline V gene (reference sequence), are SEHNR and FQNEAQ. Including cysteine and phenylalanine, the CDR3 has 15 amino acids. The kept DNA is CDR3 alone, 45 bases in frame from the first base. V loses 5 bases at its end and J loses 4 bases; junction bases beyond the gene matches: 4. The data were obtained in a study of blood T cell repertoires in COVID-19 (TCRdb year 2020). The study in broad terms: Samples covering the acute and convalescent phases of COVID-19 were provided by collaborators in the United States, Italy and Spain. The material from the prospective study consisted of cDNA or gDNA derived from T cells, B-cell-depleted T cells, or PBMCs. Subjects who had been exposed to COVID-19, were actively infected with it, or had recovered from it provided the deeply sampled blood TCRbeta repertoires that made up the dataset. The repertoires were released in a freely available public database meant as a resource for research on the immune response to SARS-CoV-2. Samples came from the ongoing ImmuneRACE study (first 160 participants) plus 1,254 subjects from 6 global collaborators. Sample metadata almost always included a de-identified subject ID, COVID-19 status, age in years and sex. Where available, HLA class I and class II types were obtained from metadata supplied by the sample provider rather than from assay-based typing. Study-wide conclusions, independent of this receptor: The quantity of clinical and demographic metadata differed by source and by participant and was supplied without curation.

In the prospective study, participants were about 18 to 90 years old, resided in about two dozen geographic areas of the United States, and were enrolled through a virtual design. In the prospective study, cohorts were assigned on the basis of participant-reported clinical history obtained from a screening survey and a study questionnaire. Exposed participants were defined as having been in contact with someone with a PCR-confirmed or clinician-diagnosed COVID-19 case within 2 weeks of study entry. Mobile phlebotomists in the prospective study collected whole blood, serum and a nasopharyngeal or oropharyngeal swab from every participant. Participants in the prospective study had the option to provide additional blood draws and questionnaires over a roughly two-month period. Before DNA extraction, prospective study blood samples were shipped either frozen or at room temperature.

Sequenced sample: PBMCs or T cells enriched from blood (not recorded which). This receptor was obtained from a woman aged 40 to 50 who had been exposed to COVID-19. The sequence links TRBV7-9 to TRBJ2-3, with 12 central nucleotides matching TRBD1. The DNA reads TGTGCCAGCAGCCGGGACAGGGGGCAGGCAGATACGCAGTATTTT. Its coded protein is CASSRDRGQADTQYF.